What follows are 8 T cell receptor beta chains derived from one specimen sequenced in a study of technical replicates of blood from a handful of donors. This table comes from immunoSEQ multiplex PCR, and its TCRdb copy is limited to in-frame clones, with some not included. The top ten clones hold 0.25% of a sample with 65,000 to 90,000 clones, 91% of them seen once. Source material: T cells isolated from PBMCs. The receptors shown here come from a human donor in good health.

This clone was recorded only once. CDR3 sequence (DNA): TGCGCCAGCAGCCCTCGAATCACTCTAAATCAGCCCCAGCATTTT. This encodes CASSPRITLNQPQHF. The chain joins TRBV4-1 to TRBJ1-5; D gene unclear. Trimming removed 4 bases at V and 4 bases at J, with 14 bases between. Germline CDR1 and CDR2: MGHRA and YSYEKL. The CDR3 totals 15 residues.

The chain links TRBV5-5 to TRBJ1-2, with no clear D. The V gene's germline CDR1 is SGHKS and CDR2 YYEKEE (reference sequence). The CDR3 consists of 15 residues. V was pared by 0 bases and J by 3 bases, with 12 bases between. CDR3 residues: CASSLAAVLYYGYTF. The CDR3 DNA reads as TGTGCCAGCAGCTTGGCCGCGGTGCTATACTATGGCTACACCTTC.

The V gene is TRBV18, the J gene TRBJ1-1; no clear D. Germline assignment: CDR1 KGHSH and CDR2 LQKENI. V lost 6 bases and J 4 bases, leaving 18 bases between the germline ends. The CDR3 length is 15 residues. In DNA form, the CDR3 reads TGTGCCAGCTCGCCCTATTCGAGGAGCACCACTGAAGCTTTCTTT. Protein sequence: CASSPYSRSTTEAFF.

This chain joins TRBV15 and TRBJ1-5, with TRBD1 as a possible D gene (6 bases). The CDR3 contains 14 residues. V lost 1 base and J 4 bases, leaving 8 bases between the germline ends. Germline V gene data show CDR1 as LNHNV and CDR2 as YYDKDF (reference sequence). The CDR3 is CATSRGTGNQPQHF. DNA of the CDR3: TGTGCCACCAGCAGAGGCACAGGGAATCAGCCCCAGCATTTT.

This sequence joins TRBV11-2 and TRBJ2-7; tentatively, D is TRBD1 (7 bases). V shed 3 bases and J shed 3 bases, with 18 bases lying between them. The germline V gene encodes CDR1 SGHAT and CDR2 FQNNGV. This CDR3 is 16 amino acids long. CDR3 sequence: CASSLTYAGQHYEQYF. The CDR3 DNA is TGTGCCAGCAGCTTGACTTATGCGGGACAGCACTACGAGCAGTACTTC.

This rearrangement joins TRBV5-1 to TRBJ2-1; possible D gene TRBD2, 6 bases. Between the trimmed V and J ends, which lost 4 bases and 13 bases, there was a span of 18 bases. From germline, CDR1 is SGHRS and CDR2 YFSETQ. The CDR3 consists of 13 residues. Here the CDR3 reads CASSPGREPDQFF. The CDR3 DNA reads as TGCGCCAGCAGCCCGGGACGGGAGCCTGACCAGTTCTTC.

V is TRBV9 and J is TRBJ2-3, with 8 bases fitting TRBD2. CDR3 size: 15 residues. After removal of 1 base from V and 5 bases from J, the junction contained 6 bases not matched to a gene. Germline values: CDR1 SGDLS, CDR2 YYNGEE. The CDR3 sequence is CASSVTSGQRDTQYF. DNA of the CDR3: TGTGCCAGCAGCGTAACTAGCGGTCAAAGAGATACGCAGTATTTT.

This chain connects TRBV29-1 to TRBJ2-2; tentatively, D is TRBD1 (6 bases). Germline CDR1 reads SQVTM; CDR2 reads ANQGSEA. V was clipped by 4 bases and J by 5 bases, with 11 bases between them. The CDR3 is 13 residues long. The CDR3 DNA reads TGCAGCGTTGGTCTTACAGGGACCGGGGAGCTGTTTTTT. It codes for CSVGLTGTGELFF.